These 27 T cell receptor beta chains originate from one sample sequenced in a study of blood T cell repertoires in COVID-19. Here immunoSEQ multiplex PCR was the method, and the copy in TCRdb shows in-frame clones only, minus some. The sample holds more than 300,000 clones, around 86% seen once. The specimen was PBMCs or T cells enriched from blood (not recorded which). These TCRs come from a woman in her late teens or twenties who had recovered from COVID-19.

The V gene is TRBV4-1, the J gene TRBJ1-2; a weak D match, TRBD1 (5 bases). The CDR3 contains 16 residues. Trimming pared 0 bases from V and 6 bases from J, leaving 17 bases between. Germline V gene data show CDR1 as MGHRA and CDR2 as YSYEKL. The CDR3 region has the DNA TGCGCCAGCAGCCAAGATATTCTGGAAGGGGTTGATGGCTACACCTTC. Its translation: CASSQDILEGVDGYTF.

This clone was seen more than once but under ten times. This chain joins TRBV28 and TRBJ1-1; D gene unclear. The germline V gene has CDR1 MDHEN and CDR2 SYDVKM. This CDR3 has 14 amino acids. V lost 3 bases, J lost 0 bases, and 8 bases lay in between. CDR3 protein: CASSFQVLNTEAFF. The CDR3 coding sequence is TGTGCCAGCAGTTTCCAGGTGTTGAACACTGAAGCTTTCTTT.

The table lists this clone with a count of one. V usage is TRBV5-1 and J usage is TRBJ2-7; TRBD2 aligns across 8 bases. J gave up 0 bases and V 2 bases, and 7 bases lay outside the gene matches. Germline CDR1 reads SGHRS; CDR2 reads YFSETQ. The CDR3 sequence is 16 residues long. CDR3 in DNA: TGCGCCAGCAGCTTCAATGGCGGGGGGACCTCCTACGAGCAGTACTTC. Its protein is CASSFNGGGTSYEQYF.

The CDR3 region is CASSFHRGDKARATEAFF. As DNA, the CDR3 is TGTGCCAGCAGCTTCCACAGGGGGGACAAGGCGCGGGCCACTGAAGCTTTCTTT. J is TRBJ1-1 and V is TRBV7-9; 8 nucleotides match TRBD1. CDR1 and CDR2 from the germline V gene are SEHNR and FQNEAQ (reference sequence). CDR3 size: 18 residues. Unmatched junction bases numbered 16, after V lost 3 bases and J lost 4 bases.

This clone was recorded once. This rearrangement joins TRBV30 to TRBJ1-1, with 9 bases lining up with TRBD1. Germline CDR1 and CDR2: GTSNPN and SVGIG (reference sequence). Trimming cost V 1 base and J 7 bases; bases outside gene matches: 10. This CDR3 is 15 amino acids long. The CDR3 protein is CAWSGVTGGIGEAFF. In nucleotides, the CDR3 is TGTGCCTGGAGTGGTGTGACAGGGGGTATTGGTGAAGCTTTCTTT.

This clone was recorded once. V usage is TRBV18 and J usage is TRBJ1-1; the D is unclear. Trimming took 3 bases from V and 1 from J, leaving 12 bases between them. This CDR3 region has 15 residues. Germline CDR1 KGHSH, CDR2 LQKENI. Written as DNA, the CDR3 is TGTGCCAGCTCACCCTCGATGGCTGAGAACACTGAAGCTTTCTTT. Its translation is CASSPSMAENTEAFF. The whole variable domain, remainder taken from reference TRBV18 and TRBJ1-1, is NAGVMQNPRHLVRRRGQEARLRCSPMKGHSHVYWYRQLPEEGLKFMVYLQKENIIDESGMPKERFSAEFPKEGPSILRIQQVVRGDSAAYFCASSPSMAENTEAFFGQGTRLTVV.

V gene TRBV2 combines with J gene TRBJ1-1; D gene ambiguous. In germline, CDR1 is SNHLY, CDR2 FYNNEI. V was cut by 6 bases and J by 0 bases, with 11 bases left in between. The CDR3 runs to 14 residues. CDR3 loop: CASRNSPMNTEAFF. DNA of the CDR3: TGTGCCAGCAGGAATAGTCCCATGAACACTGAAGCTTTCTTT.

CDR3 DNA sequence: TGTGCCAGCAGCTTAACGGCAGGGCGTGCGGATGGCTACACCTTC. Translated, it gives CASSLTAGRADGYTF. V is TRBV7-3 and J is TRBJ1-2; the D gene is possibly TRBD1 (5 bases). There are 15 residues in the CDR3. Germline CDR1 SGHTA, CDR2 FQGTGA. Trimming cost V 0 bases and J 6 bases, with 14 bases left between them.

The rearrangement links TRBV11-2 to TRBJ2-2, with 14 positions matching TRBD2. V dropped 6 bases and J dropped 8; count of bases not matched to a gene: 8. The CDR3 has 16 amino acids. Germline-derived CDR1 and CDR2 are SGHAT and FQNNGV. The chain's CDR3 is CASSATSGRAAGELFF. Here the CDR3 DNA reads TGTGCCAGCAGTGCGACTAGCGGGAGGGCCGCTGGGGAGCTGTTTTTT.

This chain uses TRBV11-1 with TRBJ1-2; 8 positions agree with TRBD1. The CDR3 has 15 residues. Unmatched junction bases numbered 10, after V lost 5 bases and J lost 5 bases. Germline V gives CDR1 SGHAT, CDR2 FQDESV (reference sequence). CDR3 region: CASSQGANTRYGYTF. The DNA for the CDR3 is TGTGCCAGCAGCCAGGGGGCCAACACGAGGTATGGCTACACCTTC.

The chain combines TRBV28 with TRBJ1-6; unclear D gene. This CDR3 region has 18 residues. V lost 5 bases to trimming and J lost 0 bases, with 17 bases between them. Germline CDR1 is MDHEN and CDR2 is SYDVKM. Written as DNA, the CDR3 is TGTGCCAGCAGTCCCACCCCAGGCCGGTCCTCCTATAATTCACCCCTCCACTTT. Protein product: CASSPTPGRSSYNSPLHF.

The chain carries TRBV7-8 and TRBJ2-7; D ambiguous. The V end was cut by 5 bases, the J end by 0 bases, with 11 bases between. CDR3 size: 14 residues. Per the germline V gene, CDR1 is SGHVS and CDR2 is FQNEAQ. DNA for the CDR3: TGTGCCAGCAGCCTCAGTGGCCTCTCCTACGAGCAGTACTTC. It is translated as CASSLSGLSYEQYF.

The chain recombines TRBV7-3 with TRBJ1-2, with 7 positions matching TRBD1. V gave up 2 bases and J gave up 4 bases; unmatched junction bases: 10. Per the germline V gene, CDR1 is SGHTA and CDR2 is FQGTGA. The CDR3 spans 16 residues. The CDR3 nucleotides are TGTGCCAGCAGCTTAGGACAGGCGAATCCATTCTATGGCTACACCTTC. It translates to CASSLGQANPFYGYTF.

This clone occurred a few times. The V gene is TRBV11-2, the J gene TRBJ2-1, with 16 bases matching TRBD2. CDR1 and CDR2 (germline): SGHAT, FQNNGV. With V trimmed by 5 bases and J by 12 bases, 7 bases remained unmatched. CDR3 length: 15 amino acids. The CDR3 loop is CASSLGTSGGERQFF. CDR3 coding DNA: TGTGCCAGCAGCCTCGGGACTAGCGGGGGGGAAAGGCAGTTCTTC. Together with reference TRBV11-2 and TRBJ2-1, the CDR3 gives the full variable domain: EAGVAQSPRYKIIEKRQSVAFWCNPISGHATLYWYQQILGQGPKLLIQFQNNGVVDDSQLPKDRFSAERLKGVDSTLKIQPAKLEDSAVYLCASSLGTSGGERQFFGPGTRLTVL.

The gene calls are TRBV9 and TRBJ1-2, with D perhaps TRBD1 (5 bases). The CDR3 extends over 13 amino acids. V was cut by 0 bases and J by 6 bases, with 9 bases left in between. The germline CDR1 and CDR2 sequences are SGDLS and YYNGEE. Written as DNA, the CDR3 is TGTGCCAGCAGCGTAGAGGGGAGGGATGGCTACACCTTC. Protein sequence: CASSVEGRDGYTF.

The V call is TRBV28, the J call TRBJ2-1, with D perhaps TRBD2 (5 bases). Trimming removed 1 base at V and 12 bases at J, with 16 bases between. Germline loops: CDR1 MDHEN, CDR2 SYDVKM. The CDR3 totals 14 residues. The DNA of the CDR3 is TGTGCCAGCAGTTTATCCCCGGGATCCGGATCGCAGTTCTTC. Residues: CASSLSPGSGSQFF.

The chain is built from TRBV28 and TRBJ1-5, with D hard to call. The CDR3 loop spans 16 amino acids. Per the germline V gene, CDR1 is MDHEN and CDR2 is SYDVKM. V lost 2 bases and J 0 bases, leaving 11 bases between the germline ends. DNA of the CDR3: TGTGCCAGCAGTTTAGGAACAGCCCATAGCAATCAGCCCCAGCATTTT. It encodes CASSLGTAHSNQPQHF.

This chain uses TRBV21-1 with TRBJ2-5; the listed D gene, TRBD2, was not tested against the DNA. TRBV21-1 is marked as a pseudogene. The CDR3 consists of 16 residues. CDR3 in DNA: TGTGCCAGCAGCCTCCGCGGCCAGGGACTCATTGAGACCCAGTACTTC. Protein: CASSLRGQGLIETQYF.

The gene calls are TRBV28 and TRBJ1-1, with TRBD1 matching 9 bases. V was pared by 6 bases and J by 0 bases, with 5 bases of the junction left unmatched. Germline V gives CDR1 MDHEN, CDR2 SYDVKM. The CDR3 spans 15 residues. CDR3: CASRDRGSMNTEAFF. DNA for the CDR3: TGTGCCAGCAGGGACAGGGGCTCGATGAACACTGAAGCTTTCTTT.

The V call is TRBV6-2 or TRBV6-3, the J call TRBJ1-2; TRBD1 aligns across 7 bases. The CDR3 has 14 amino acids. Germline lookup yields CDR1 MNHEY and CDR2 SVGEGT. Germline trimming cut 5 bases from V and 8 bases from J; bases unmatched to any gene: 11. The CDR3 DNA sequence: TGTGCCAGCAGTGACGCACAGGGGAAACGGGGCTACACCTTC. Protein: CASSDAQGKRGYTF.

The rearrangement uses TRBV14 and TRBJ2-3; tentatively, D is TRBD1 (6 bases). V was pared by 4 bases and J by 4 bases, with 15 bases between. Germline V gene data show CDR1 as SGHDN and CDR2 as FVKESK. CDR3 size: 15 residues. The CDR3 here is CASSLRDIGADTQYF. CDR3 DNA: TGTGCCAGCAGCCTGAGGGACATTGGGGCAGATACGCAGTATTTT. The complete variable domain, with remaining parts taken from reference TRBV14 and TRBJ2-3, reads EAGVTQFPSHSVIEKGQTVTLRCDPISGHDNLYWYRRVMGKEIKFLLHFVKESKQDESGMPNNRFLAERTGGTYSTLKVQPAELEDSGVYFCASSLRDIGADTQYFGPGTRLTVL.

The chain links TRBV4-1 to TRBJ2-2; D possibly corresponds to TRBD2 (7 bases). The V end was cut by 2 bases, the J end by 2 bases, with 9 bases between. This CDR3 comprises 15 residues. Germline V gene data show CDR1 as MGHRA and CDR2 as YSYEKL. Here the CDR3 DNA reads TGCGCCAGCAGCCAACGGGGGGCCAACACCGGGGAGCTGTTTTTT. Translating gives CASSQRGANTGELFF.

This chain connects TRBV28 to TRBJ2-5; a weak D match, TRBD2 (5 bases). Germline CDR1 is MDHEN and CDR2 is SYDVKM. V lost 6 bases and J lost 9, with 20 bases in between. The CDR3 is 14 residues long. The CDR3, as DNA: TGTGCCAGCAGCTCGGACTTTCCCGGGCCGGCCCAGTACTTC. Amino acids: CASSSDFPGPAQYF. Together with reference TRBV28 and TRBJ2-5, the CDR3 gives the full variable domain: DVKVTQSSRYLVKRTGEKVFLECVQDMDHENMFWYRQDPGLGLRLIYFSYDVKMKEKGDIPEGYSVSREKKERFSLILESASTNQTSMYLCASSSDFPGPAQYFGPGTRLLVL.

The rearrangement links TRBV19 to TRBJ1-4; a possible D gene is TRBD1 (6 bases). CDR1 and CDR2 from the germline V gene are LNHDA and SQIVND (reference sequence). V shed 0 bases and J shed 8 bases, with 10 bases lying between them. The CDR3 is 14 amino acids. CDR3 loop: CASSIDTGTEKLFF. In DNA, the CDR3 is TGTGCCAGTAGTATAGACACCGGGACAGAAAAACTGTTTTTT.

In DNA, the CDR3 is TGCAGCGTAGCAACAGGCACTGAAGCTTTCTTT. Translated: CSVATGTEAFF. This chain uses TRBV29-1 with TRBJ1-1; possible D gene TRBD1, 5 bases. V lost 6 bases to trimming and J lost 4 bases, with 9 bases between them. This CDR3 is built from 11 residues. From germline, CDR1 is SQVTM and CDR2 ANQGSEA.

In nucleotides, the CDR3 is TGTGCCAGCAGCCTACAGGGGGCGTATGGCTACACCTTC. It is translated as CASSLQGAYGYTF. The chain combines TRBV14 with TRBJ1-2, with TRBD1 matching over 9 bases. The CDR3 runs to 13 residues. Germline-derived CDR1 and CDR2 are SGHDN and FVKESK. V shed 4 bases, J shed 5 bases, and the junction held 2 bases outside the gene matches.

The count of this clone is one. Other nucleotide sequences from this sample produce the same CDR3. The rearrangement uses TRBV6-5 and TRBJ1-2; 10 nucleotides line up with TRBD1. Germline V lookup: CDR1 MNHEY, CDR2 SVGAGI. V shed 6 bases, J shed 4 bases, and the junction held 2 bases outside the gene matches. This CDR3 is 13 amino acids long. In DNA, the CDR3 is TGTGCCAGCAGCCGGGACAGGGGCTATGGCTACACCTTC. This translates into CASSRDRGYGYTF.